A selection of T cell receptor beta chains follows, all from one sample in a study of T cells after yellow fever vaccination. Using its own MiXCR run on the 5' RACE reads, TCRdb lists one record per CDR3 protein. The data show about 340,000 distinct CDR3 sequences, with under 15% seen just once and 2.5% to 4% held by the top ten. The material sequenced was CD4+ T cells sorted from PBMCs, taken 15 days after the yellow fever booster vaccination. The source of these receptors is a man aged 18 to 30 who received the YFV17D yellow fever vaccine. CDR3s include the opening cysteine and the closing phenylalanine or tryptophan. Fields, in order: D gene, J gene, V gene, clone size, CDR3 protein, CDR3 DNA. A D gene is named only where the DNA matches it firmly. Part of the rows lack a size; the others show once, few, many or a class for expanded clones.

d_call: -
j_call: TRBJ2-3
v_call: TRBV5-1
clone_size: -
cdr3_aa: CASSLDPFGDTQYF
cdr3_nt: TGCGCCAGCAGCTTGGACCCCTTTGGAGATACGCAGTATTTT

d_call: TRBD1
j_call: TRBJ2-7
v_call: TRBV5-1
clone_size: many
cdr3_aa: CASSHGTGSYEQYF
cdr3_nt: TGCGCCAGCAGCCACGGGACAGGGTCGTACGAGCAGTACTTC

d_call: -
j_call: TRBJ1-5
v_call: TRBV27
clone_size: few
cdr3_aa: CASSLMGAAQPQHF
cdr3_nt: TGTGCCAGCAGTTTAATGGGGGCAGCTCAGCCCCAGCATTTT

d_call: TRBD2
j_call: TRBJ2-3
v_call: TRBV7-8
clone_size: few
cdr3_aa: CASRFLSGENTDTQYF
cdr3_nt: TGTGCCAGCAGATTTCTTAGCGGGGAGAACACAGATACGCAGTATTTT

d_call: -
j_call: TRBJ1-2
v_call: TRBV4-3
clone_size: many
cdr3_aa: CASSQDPGYGYTF
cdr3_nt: TGCGCCAGCAGCCAAGATCCCGGCTATGGCTACACCTTC

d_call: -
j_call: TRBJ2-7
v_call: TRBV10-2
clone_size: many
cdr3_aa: CASSESGTYEQYF
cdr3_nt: TGCGCCAGCAGTGAGTCGGGAACCTACGAGCAGTACTTC

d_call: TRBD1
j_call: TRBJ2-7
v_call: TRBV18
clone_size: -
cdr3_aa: CASSLTDRDYEQYF
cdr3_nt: TGTGCCAGCTCACTCACGGACAGGGACTACGAGCAGTACTTC

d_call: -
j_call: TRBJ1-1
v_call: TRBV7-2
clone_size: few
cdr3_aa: CASSLTRRNTEAFF
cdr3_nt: TGTGCCAGCAGCTTAACTAGGAGGAACACTGAAGCTTTCTTT

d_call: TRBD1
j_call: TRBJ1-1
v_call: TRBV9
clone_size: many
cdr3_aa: CASSVGDRVTEAFF
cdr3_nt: TGTGCCAGCAGCGTAGGGGACAGGGTCACTGAAGCTTTCTTT

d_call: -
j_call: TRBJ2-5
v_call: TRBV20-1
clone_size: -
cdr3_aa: CSARRGGQETQYF
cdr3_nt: TGCAGTGCTCGCCGAGGGGGTCAAGAGACCCAGTACTTC

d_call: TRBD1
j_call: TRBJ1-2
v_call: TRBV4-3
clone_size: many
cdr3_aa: CASSQSQGDGYTF
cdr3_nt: TGCGCCAGCAGCCAATCCCAGGGGGATGGCTACACCTTC

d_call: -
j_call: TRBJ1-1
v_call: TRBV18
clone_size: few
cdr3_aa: CASSPPKGHFTEAFF
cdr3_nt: TGTGCCAGCTCACCACCTAAGGGGCACTTCACTGAAGCTTTCTTT

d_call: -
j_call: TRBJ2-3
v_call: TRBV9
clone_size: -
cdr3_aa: CARSVAASPDTQYF
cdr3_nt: TGTGCCAGAAGCGTAGCGGCCAGCCCAGATACGCAGTATTTT

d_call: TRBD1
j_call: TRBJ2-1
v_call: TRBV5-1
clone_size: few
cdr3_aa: CASSSAGDSSYNEQFF
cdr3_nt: TGCGCCAGCAGCTCCGCCGGGGACAGCTCCTACAATGAGCAGTTCTTC

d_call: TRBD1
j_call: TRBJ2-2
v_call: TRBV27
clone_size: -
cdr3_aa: CASSNRTGDFFQGAGELFF
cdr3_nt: TGTGCCAGCAGTAACCGGACAGGGGATTTTTTCCAGGGGGCCGGGGAGCTGTTTTTT

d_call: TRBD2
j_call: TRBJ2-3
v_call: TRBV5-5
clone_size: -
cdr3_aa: CASSVGTSGVTDTQYF
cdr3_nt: TGTGCCAGCAGCGTCGGGACTAGCGGGGTCACAGATACGCAGTATTTT

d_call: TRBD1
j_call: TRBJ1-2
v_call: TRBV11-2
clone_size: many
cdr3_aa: CASSLDRVGGYTF
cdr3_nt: TGTGCCAGCAGCTTGGACAGGGTGGGAGGCTACACCTTC

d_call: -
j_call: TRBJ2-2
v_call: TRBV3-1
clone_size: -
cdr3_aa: CASSQVTSVGGELFF
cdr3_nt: TGTGCCAGCAGCCAAGTAACAAGCGTGGGCGGGGAGCTGTTTTTT

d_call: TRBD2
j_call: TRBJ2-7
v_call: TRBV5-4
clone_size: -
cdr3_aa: CASSLGAGGPWEQYF
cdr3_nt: TGTGCCAGCAGCTTGGGCGCGGGGGGGCCTTGGGAGCAGTACTTC

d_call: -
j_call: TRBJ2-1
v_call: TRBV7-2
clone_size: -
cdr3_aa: CASSQADYYNEQFF
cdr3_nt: TGTGCCAGCAGCCAGGCGGACTACTACAATGAGCAGTTCTTC

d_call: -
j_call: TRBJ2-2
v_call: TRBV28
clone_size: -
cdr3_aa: CASSFWFNTGELFF
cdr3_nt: TGTGCCAGCAGTTTTTGGTTTAACACCGGGGAGCTGTTTTTT

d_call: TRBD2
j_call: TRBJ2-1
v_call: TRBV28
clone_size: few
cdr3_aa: CASSSSGARYNEQFF
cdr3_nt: TGTGCCAGCAGTTCAAGCGGGGCCCGTTACAATGAGCAGTTCTTC

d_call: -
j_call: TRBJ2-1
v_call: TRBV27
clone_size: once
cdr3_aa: CASMFWNVQFF
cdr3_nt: TGTGCCAGCATGTTTTGGAATGTGCAGTTCTTC

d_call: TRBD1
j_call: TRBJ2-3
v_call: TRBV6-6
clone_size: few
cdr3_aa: CASSHPGQGTDTQYF
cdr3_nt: TGTGCCAGCAGTCACCCGGGACAGGGCACAGATACGCAGTATTTT

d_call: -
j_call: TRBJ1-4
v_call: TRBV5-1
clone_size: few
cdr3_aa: CASSLSLAQGNEKLFF
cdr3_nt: TGCGCCAGCAGCTTGTCGTTGGCCCAGGGGAATGAAAAACTGTTTTTT

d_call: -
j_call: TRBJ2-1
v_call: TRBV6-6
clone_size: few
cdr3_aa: CASSYDHEQFF
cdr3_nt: TGTGCCAGCAGTTATGACCATGAGCAGTTCTTC

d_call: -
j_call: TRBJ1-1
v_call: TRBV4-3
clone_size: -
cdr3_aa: CASSQRGDTEAFF
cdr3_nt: TGCGCCAGCAGCCAACGGGGGGACACTGAAGCTTTCTTT

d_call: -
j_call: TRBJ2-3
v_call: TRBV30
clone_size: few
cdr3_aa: CAWSGGSTDTQYF
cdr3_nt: TGTGCCTGGAGTGGGGGATCCACAGATACGCAGTATTTT

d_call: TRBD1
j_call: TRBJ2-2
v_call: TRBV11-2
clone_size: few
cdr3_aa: CASRPDRGAGELFF
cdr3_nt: TGTGCCAGCAGGCCCGACAGGGGCGCCGGGGAGCTGTTTTTT

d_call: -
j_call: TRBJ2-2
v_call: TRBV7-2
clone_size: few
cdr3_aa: CASSLAGGQYTGELFF
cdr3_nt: TGTGCCAGCAGCTTAGCGGGGGGACAGTACACCGGGGAGCTGTTTTTT

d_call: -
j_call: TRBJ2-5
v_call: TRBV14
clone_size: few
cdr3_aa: CASSRGRRETQYF
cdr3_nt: TGTGCCAGCAGCCGAGGACGGCGGGAGACCCAGTACTTC

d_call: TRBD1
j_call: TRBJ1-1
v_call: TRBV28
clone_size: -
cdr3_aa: CATGQGPNTEAFF
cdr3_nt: TGTGCCACAGGACAGGGGCCGAACACTGAAGCTTTCTTT

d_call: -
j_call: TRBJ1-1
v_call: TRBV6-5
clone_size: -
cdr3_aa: CASSYSLLLNTEAFF
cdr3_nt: TGTGCCAGCAGTTACTCTCTCTTGTTGAACACTGAAGCTTTCTTT

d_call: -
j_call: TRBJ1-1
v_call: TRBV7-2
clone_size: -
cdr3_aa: CASSSSGLGQTEAFF
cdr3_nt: TGTGCCAGCAGCTCCAGTGGTTTAGGGCAAACTGAAGCTTTCTTT

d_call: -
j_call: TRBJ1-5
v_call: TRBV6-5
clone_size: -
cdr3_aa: CASRGGGRWVPQHF
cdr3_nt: TGTGCCAGCAGAGGGGGTGGAAGGTGGGTGCCCCAGCATTTT

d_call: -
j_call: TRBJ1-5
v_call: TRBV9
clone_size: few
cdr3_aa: CASSPNSNQPQHF
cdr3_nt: TGTGCCAGCAGCCCTAATAGCAATCAGCCCCAGCATTTT

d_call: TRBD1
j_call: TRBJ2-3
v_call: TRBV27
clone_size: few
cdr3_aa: CASSKTGTDTQYF
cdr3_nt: TGTGCCAGCAGCAAGACAGGGACAGATACGCAGTATTTT

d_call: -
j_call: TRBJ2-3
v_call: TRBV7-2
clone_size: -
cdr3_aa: CASTFRVGDTQYF
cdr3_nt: TGTGCCAGCACCTTTCGCGTGGGAGATACGCAGTATTTT

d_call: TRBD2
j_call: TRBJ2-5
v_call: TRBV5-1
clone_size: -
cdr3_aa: CASSLDGGDQETQYF
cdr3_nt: TGCGCCAGCAGCTTGGACGGGGGGGACCAAGAGACCCAGTACTTC

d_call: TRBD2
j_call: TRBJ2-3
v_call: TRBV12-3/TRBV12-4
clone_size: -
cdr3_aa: CASRRAGGMATQYF
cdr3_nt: TGTGCCAGCAGGAGAGCGGGGGGAATGGCTACGCAGTATTTT

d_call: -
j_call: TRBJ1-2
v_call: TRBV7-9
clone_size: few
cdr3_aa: CASSRRQDLECTF
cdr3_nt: TGTGCCAGCAGCAGGCGACAGGACCTTGAGTGCACCTTC